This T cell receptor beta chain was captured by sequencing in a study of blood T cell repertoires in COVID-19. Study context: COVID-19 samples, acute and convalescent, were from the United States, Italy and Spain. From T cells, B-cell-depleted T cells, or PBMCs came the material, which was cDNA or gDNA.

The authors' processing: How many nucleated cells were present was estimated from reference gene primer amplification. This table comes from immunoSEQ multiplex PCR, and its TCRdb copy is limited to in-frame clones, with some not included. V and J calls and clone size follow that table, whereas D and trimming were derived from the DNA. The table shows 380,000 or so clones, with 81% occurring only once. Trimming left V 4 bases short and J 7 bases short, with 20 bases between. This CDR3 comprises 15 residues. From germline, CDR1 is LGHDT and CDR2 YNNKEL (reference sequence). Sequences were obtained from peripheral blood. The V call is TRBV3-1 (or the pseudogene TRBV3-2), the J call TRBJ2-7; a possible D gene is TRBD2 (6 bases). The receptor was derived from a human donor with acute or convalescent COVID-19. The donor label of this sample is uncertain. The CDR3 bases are TGTGCCAGCAGCCCCCCCGGGAGCGGCCTAGGGGAGCAGTACTTC. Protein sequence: CASSPPGSGLGEQYF.